This paragraph reports one TCR beta chain. Its antigen remains unknown. From the germline J gene comes the end of the CDR3, since the read stops 3 residues before it. This sample stems from a study of T cell clonality in common variable immunodeficiency. Only in-frame clones appear in the TCRdb table, and some are missing; sequencing was by immunoSEQ multiplex PCR. Listed for the sample are more than 13,000 clones, none seen a single time. CDR3 length: 15 residues. From germline, CDR1 is SGHDT and CDR2 YYEEEE. Deletions cut 2 bases from V and 4 bases from J, with 15 bases between. Patients and controls were mostly of Caucasian heritage. CVID subjects were neither ill nor on immunomodulatory or immunosuppressive medication at sampling. General study points: CVID subjects showed higher TCRbeta clonality than healthy controls. Reportedly, TCR beta sequences from common variable immunodeficiency showed fewer deletions and N-nucleotide insertions. Links between repertoire features and CVID complications were heterogeneity-limited.

Sample: peripheral blood mononuclear cells. This sequence was found in a human donor with common variable immunodeficiency. This chain connects TRBV5-6 to TRBJ1-2, with D possibly being TRBD1 (5 bases). The sequenced CDR3 bases are TGTGCCAGCAGCTTCTGGGGCCAACCCGGCTATGGC. Encoded protein: CASSFWGQPGYG. The entire CDR3 reads CASSFWGQPGYGYTF.